This TCR beta chain came from a study of blood T cell repertoires in COVID-19. Across the study: COVID-19 samples from acute and convalescent phases originated in the United States, Italy and Spain. The analysed material was cDNA or gDNA that came from T cells, B-cell-depleted T cells, or PBMCs.

Unmatched junction bases numbered 5, after V lost 4 bases and J lost 5 bases. Per germline, CDR1 MNHNS and CDR2 SASEGT. The CDR3 has 14 residues. Original data processing: Estimation of nucleated cell counts relied on the amplification of reference gene primers. Generated by immunoSEQ multiplex PCR, the TCRdb table keeps only in-frame clones and is missing some. V and J calls and clone size are as listed in that table; D and trimming were resolved from the DNA. Of fewer than 600,000 clones in the sample, 85% to 90% are singletons; the top ten hold approximately 0.9%. Seattle's enrolled individuals joined amid active infection and were then monitored longitudinally.

Sequencing used peripheral blood. This TCR came from a man between 18 and 29 years old with COVID-19, enrolled during active disease. V gene TRBV6-1 combines with J gene TRBJ2-3; 8 bases fit TRBD2. Here the CDR3 reads CASSGAGARDTQYF. CDR3 in DNA: TGTGCCAGCAGTGGAGCGGGAGCGAGAGATACGCAGTATTTT.